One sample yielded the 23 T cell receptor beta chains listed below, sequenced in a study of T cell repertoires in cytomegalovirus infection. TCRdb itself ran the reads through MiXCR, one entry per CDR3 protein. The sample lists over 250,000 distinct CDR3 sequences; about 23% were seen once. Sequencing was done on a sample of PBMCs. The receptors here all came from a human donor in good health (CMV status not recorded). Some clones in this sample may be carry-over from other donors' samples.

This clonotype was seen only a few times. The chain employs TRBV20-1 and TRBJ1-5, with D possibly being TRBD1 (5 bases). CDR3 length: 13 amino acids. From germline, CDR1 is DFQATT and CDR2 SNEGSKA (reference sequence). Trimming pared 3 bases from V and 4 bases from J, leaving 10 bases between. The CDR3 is CSASGQGNQPQHF. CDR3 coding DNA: TGCAGTGCTAGCGGCCAGGGAAATCAGCCCCAGCATTTT.

CDR3 coding DNA: TGTGCCACCAGTAGGGACAGCCTGAACACTGAAGCTTTCTTT. Its translation: CATSRDSLNTEAFF. The rearrangement links TRBV24-1 to TRBJ1-1; TRBD1 matches at 7 bases. Germline V CDR1 and CDR2: KGHDR, SFDVKD. V gave up 6 bases and J gave up 0 bases; unmatched junction bases: 3. CDR3 size: 14 residues.

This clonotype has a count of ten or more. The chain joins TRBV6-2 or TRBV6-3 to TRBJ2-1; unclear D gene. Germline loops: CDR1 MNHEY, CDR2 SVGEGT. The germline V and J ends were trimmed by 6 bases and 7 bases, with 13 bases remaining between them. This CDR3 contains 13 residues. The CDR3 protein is CASRDPLPNEQFF. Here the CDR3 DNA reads TGTGCCAGCAGGGACCCTCTGCCAAATGAGCAGTTCTTC.

The CDR3 region is CSSRLGVNTEAFF. CDR3 nucleotides: TGCAGCTCCCGTTTAGGAGTGAACACTGAAGCTTTCTTT. The chain joins TRBV29-1 to TRBJ1-1; D is unresolved. The CDR3 consists of 13 residues. V lost 8 bases and J 0 bases, leaving 13 bases between the germline ends. The germline gives CDR1 SQVTM, CDR2 ANQGSEA.

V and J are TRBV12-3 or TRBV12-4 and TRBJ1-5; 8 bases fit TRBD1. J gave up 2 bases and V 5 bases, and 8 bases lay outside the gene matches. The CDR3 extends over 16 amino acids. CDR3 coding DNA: TGTGCCAGCAGTGATCAGGGGGCGGTCGGCAATCAGCCCCAGCATTTT. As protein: CASSDQGAVGNQPQHF.

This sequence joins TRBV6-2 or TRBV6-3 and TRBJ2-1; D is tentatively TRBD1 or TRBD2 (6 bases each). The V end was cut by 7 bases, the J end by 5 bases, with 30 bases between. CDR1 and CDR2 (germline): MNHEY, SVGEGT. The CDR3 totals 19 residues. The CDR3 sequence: CASTPTSRGTWRSHNEQFF. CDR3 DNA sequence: TGTGCCAGCACTCCCACCTCCCGCGGGACATGGAGGTCTCACAATGAGCAGTTCTTC.

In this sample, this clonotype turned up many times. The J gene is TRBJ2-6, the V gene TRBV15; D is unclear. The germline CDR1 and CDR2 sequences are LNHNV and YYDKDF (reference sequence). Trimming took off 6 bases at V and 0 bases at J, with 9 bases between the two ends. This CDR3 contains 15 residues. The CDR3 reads CATRNAVSGANVLTF. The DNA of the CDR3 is TGTGCCACCAGAAACGCAGTCTCTGGGGCCAACGTCCTGACTTTC.

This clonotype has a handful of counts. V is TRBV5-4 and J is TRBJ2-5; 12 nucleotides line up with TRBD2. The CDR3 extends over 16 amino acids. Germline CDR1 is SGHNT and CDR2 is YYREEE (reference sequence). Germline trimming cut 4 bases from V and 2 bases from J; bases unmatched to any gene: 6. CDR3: CASSPTSGGRQETQYF. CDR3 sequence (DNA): TGTGCCAGCAGCCCGACTAGCGGGGGACGTCAAGAGACCCAGTACTTC.

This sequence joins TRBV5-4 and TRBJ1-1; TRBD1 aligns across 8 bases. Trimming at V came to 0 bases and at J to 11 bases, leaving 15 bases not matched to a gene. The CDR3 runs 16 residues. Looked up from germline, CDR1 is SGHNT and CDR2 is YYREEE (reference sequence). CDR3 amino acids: CASSLGRGLQSFGAFF. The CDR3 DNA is TGTGCCAGCAGCTTGGGCAGGGGGCTGCAATCTTTCGGCGCTTTCTTT. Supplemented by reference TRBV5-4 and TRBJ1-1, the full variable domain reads ETGVTQSPTHLIKTRGQQVTLRCSSQSGHNTVSWYQQALGQGPQFIFQYYREEENGRGNFPPRFSGLQFPNYSSELNVNALELDDSALYLCASSLGRGLQSFGAFFGQGTRLTVV.

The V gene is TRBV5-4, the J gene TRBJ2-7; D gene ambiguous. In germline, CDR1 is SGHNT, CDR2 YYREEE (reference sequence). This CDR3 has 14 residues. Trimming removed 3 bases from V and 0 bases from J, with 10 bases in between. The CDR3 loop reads CASSSSRSSYEQYF. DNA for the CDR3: TGTGCCAGCAGCTCGTCGCGCAGCTCCTACGAGCAGTACTTC.

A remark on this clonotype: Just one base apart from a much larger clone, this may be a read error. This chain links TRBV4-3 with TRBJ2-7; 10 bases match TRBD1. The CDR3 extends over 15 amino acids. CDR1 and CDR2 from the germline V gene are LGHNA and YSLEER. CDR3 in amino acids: CTSSQEWTGGHEQYF. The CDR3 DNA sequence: TGCACCAGCAGCCAAGAGTGGACAGGGGGTCACGAGCAGTACTTC.

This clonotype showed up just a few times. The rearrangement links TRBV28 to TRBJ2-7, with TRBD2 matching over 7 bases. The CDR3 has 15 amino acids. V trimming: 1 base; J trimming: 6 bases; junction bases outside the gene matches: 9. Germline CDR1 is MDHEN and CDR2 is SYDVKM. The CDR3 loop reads CASSLFDSGVGEQYF. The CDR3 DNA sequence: TGTGCCAGCAGTTTATTCGACAGCGGGGTAGGCGAGCAGTACTTC.

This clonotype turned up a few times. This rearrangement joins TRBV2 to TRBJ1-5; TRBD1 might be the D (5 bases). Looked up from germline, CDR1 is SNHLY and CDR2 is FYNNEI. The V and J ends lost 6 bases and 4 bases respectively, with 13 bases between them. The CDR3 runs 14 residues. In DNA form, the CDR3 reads TGTGCCAGCAGCCGAATCAGGGAAAATCAGCCCCAGCATTTT. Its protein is CASSRIRENQPQHF. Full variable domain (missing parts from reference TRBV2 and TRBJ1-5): EPEVTQTPSHQVTQMGQEVILRCVPISNHLYFYWYRQILGQKVEFLVSFYNNEISEKSEIFDDQFSVERPDGSNFTLKIRSTKLEDSAMYFCASSRIRENQPQHFGDGTRLSIL.

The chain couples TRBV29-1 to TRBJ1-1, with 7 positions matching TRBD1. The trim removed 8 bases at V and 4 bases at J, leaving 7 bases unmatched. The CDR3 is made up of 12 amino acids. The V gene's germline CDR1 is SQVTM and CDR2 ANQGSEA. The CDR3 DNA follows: TGCAGCACAAAGACAGGGATCACTGAAGCTTTCTTT. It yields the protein CSTKTGITEAFF.

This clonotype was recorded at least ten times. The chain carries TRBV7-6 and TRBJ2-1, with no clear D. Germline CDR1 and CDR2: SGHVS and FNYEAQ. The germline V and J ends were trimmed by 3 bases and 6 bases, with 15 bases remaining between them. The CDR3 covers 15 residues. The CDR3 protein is CASSLGAERLNEQFF. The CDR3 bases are TGTGCCAGCAGCTTGGGCGCGGAGCGTCTCAATGAGCAGTTCTTC.

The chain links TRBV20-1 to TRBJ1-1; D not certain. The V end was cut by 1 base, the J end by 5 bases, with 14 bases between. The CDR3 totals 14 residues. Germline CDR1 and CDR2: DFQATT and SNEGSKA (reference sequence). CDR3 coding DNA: TGCAGTGCTAGAGGGCCGTGGGGAGGGACTGAAGCTTTCTTT. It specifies CSARGPWGGTEAFF.

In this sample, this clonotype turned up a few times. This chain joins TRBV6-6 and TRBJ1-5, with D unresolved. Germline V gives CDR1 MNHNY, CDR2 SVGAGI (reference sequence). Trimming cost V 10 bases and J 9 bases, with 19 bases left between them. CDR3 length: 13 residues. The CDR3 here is CATAGPGVGPQHF. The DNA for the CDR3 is TGTGCCACGGCTGGCCCCGGGGTTGGGCCCCAGCATTTT.

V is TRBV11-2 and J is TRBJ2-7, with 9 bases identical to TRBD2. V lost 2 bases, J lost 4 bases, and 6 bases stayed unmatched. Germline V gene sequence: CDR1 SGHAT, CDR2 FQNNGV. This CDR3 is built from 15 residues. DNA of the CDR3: TGTGCCAGCAGCTTATTGGCGGGGGGGATGTACGAGCAGTACTTC. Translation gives CASSLLAGGMYEQYF.

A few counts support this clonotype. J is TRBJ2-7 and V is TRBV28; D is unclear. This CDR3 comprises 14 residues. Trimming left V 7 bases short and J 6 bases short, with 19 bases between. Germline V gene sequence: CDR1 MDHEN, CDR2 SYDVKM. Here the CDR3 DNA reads TGTGCCAGCAAATTCCCGGGCGATTTGGGCGAGCAGTACTTC. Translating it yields CASKFPGDLGEQYF.

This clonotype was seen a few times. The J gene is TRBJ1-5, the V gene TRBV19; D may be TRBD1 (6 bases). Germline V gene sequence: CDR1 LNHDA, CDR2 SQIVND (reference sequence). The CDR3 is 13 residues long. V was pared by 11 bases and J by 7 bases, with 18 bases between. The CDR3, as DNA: TGTGCCCTTTCGACGGGCAGGGGACAGCCCCAGCATTTT. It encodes CALSTGRGQPQHF.

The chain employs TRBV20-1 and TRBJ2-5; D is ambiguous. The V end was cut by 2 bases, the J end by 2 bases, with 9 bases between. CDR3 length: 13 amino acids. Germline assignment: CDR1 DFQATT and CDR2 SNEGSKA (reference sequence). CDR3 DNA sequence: TGCAGTGCTAGACGCGGAAATCAAGAGACCCAGTACTTC. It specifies CSARRGNQETQYF.

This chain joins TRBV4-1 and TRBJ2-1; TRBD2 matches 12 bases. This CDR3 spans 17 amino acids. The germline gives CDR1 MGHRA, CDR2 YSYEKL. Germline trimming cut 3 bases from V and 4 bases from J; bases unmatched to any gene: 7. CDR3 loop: CASSQPLAGGSYNEQFF. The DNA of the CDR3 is TGCGCCAGCAGCCAGCCTCTAGCGGGAGGGAGTTACAATGAGCAGTTCTTC.

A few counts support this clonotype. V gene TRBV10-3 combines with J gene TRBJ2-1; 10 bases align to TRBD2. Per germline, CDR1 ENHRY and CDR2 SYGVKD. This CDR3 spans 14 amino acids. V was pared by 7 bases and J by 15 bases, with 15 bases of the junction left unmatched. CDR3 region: CAINGLAESSRMFF. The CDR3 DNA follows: TGTGCCATCAATGGACTAGCGGAGTCGTCTCGCATGTTCTTC.